This TCR beta chain came from a study of follicular helper T cells after annual influenza vaccination. Described time point: 2014-2015 season, pre-vaccination. Sorted cTfh were non-naive CD4+CXCR5+PD-1+, either ICOS+CD38+ or ICOS-CD38-. The length of the CDR3 is 18 residues. Germline CDR1 reads SGDLS; CDR2 reads YYNGEE. The V and J ends lost 0 bases and 0 bases, in that order; junction bases with no gene match: 5. TCRB sequencing was done at Survey resolution level. Some clones are missing from TCRdb's copy, which holds only in-frame ones; the method was immunoSEQ multiplex PCR. The table has 27,000 or so clones, about four fifths seen once.

V is TRBV9 and J is TRBJ2-6, with 8 bases lining up with TRBD1. Sample: CXCR5+ CD38- circulating T follicular helper cells from blood, taken on the day of influenza vaccination. Subset denoted: circulating Tfh, non-naive CD4+CXCR5+PD-1+ (ICOS+CD38+ or ICOS-CD38-). This TCR derives from an adult who received the influenza vaccine. CDR3 nucleotides: TGTGCCAGCAGCGTAGAAGGGACAGGCAGCTCTGGGGCCAACGTCCTGACTTTC. Protein product: CASSVEGTGSSGANVLTF.